Following are 14 T cell receptor beta chains from one sample sequenced in a study of T cell responses to AZD1222 COVID-19 vaccine. The table came from immunoSEQ multiplex PCR; TCRdb's copy has only in-frame clones and leaves some out. The sample lists about 130,000 clones, less than 95% occurring once. The sequencing used peripheral blood, collected on day 0 of AZD1222 vaccination. The source of these receptors is an adult in good health.

The chain is built from TRBV28 and TRBJ1-5; D unclear. CDR1 is MDHEN and CDR2 is SYDVKM in the germline V gene. Trimming removed 6 bases at V and 5 bases at J, with 8 bases between. The CDR3 is 12 residues long. This CDR3 is CASRLLDQPQHF. CDR3 in DNA: TGTGCCAGCAGGTTACTCGATCAGCCCCAGCATTTT.

The CDR3 sequence: CASSLAGDGNIQYF. DNA of the CDR3: TGTGCCAGCAGCTTGGCCGGGGATGGTAACATTCAGTACTTC. The V and J genes are TRBV7-9 and TRBJ2-4, with D possibly TRBD2 on 5 matching bases. The V end lost 3 bases, the J end lost 7 bases, and 13 bases lay between the germline ends. CDR1 is SEHNR and CDR2 is FQNEAQ in the germline V gene (reference sequence). The CDR3 is 14 residues long.

The V call is TRBV7-9, the J call TRBJ1-4; perhaps TRBD1 as D (5 bases). CDR1 SEHNR and CDR2 FQNEAQ come from the germline V gene (reference sequence). Trimming stripped 3 bases from V and 7 bases from J, with 9 bases between. The CDR3 loop spans 13 amino acids. The CDR3 reads CASSLAGLEKLFF. The CDR3 nucleotides are TGTGCCAGCAGCTTGGCAGGGCTTGAAAAACTGTTTTTT.

This chain uses TRBV5-1 with TRBJ2-7; TRBD1 matches 7 bases. The CDR3 loop spans 16 amino acids. The trim removed 1 base at V and 2 bases at J, leaving 9 bases unmatched. Germline-derived CDR1 and CDR2 are SGHRS and YFSETQ. CDR3 sequence reads: CASSLPVSDRTYEQYF. The CDR3 DNA follows: TGCGCCAGCAGCTTGCCCGTATCGGACAGGACCTACGAGCAGTACTTC.

V is TRBV6-5 and J is TRBJ2-3, with 11 bases identical to TRBD2. Germline V lookup: CDR1 MNHEY, CDR2 SVGAGI. The CDR3 extends over 16 amino acids. The junction had 3 bases not matched to a gene; V was cut back by 2 bases and J by 2 bases. The CDR3 loop is CASSYRLAGNTDTQYF. The DNA of the CDR3 is TGTGCCAGCAGTTACCGACTAGCGGGGAACACAGATACGCAGTATTTT.

The chain is built from TRBV12-3 or TRBV12-4 and TRBJ2-1; 9 bases are a match to TRBD1. The CDR3 contains 13 residues. J was trimmed by 5 bases and V by 7 bases; bases with no gene match: 3. The DNA for the CDR3 is TGTGCCAGCAAACGGACAGGGGACAATGAGCAGTTCTTC. This sequence encodes CASKRTGDNEQFF.

The chain combines TRBV28 with TRBJ2-7, with 7 positions matching TRBD2. This CDR3 is 14 amino acids long. V lost 2 bases, J lost 3 bases, and 4 bases stayed unmatched. Germline V gene sequence: CDR1 MDHEN, CDR2 SYDVKM. CDR3 protein: CASSLGGGFYEQYF. In DNA, the CDR3 is TGTGCCAGCAGTTTAGGGGGGGGATTCTACGAGCAGTACTTC.

The gene calls are TRBV7-9 and TRBJ2-7, with D possibly matching TRBD1 (6 bases). There are 17 residues in the CDR3. Germline V CDR1 and CDR2: SEHNR, FQNEAQ (reference sequence). V was cut by 3 bases and J by 2 bases, with 20 bases left in between. Written as DNA, the CDR3 is TGTGCCAGCAGCTTTTTACCAGGGGACCTAACCACCTACGAGCAGTACTTC. Encoded protein: CASSFLPGDLTTYEQYF.

The chain links TRBV18 to TRBJ1-5, with TRBD1 matching over 7 bases. Losses at the gene ends were 5 bases for V and 5 bases for J; bases not matched to a gene: 3. Per germline, CDR1 KGHSH and CDR2 LQKENI. CDR3 length equals 13 residues. The CDR3, as DNA: TGTGCCAGCTCATCCACAGGGGATCAGCCCCAGCATTTT. It codes for CASSSTGDQPQHF.

V and J are TRBV2 and TRBJ1-4; D is unclear. V shed 4 bases and J shed 5 bases, with 8 bases lying between them. CDR3 length: 13 amino acids. Germline lookup yields CDR1 SNHLY and CDR2 FYNNEI. The CDR3 spells CASSGSRNEKLFF. The CDR3 DNA is TGTGCCAGCAGTGGTAGCCGGAATGAAAAACTGTTTTTT.

J is TRBJ1-2 and V is TRBV6-1; D is uncertain. In germline, CDR1 is MNHNS, CDR2 SASEGT. This CDR3 is built from 15 residues. The germline V and J ends were trimmed by 1 base and 2 bases, with 11 bases remaining between them. This CDR3 is CASSEGSNVNYGYTF. CDR3 sequence (DNA): TGTGCCAGCAGTGAAGGCTCGAACGTGAACTATGGCTACACCTTC.

This clone was picked up a small number of times. The chain couples TRBV18 to TRBJ2-1; a possible D gene is TRBD2 (5 bases). Trimming shortened V by 0 bases and J by 4 bases, and 13 bases separated the two germline ends. CDR1 and CDR2 from the germline V gene are KGHSH and LQKENI. The CDR3 extends over 16 amino acids. The CDR3 DNA reads as TGTGCCAGCTCACCACCTCTAACGGGGTATTACAATGAGCAGTTCTTC. Translated: CASSPPLTGYYNEQFF.

This chain joins TRBV7-2 and TRBJ2-7; D possibly corresponds to TRBD2 (6 bases). The length of the CDR3 is 14 residues. Germline values: CDR1 SGHTA, CDR2 FQGNSA. V was cut by 5 bases and J by 2 bases, with 13 bases left in between. The CDR3 bases are TGTGCCAGCAGCCCCGCCAGGACTACCTACGAGCAGTACTTC. It translates to CASSPARTTYEQYF.

The chain carries TRBV28 and TRBJ1-1; D may be TRBD1 (5 bases). V lost 6 bases and J lost 10, with 12 bases in between. The CDR3 loop spans 11 amino acids. Germline assignment: CDR1 MDHEN and CDR2 SYDVKM. The CDR3 spells CASSQGLGAFF. As DNA, the CDR3 is TGTGCCAGCAGCCAGGGACTAGGAGCTTTCTTT.